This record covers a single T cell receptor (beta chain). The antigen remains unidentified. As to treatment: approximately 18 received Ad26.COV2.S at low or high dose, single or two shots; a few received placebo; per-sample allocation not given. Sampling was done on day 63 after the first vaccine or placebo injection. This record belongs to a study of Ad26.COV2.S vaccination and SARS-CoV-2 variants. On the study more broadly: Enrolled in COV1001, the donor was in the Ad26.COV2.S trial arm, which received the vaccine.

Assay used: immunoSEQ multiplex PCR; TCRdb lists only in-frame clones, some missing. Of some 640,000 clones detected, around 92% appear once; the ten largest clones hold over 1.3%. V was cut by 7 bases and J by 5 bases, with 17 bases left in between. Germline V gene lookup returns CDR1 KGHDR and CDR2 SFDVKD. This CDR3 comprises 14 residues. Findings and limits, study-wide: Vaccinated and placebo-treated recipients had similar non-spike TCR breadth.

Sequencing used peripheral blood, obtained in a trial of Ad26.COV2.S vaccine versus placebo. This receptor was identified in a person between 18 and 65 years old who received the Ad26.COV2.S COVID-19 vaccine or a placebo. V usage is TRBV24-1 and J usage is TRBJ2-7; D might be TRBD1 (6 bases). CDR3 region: CATSTRPGVDEQYF. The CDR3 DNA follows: TGTGCCACCAGCACACGTCCAGGGGTGGACGAGCAGTACTTC.